Below, 22 T cell receptor beta chains from the same sample are listed, as sequenced in a study of beta chain features in type 1 diabetes. Sequenced material consisted of expressed TCRB transcripts (all of the isolated RNA was reverse transcribed). Produced via immunoSEQ multiplex PCR; TCRdb's table is partial and in-frame only. The data show roughly 310,000 clones, approximately 11% seen once. Input material: naive CD4+ T cells from blood. These receptors were obtained from a woman between 25 and 40 years old in good health.

This clone was observed many times. This sequence joins TRBV29-1 and TRBJ2-5; D unresolved. CDR3 length: 10 residues. V lost 7 bases, J lost 5 bases, and 8 bases lay in between. Germline V gene data show CDR1 as SQVTM and CDR2 as ANQGSEA. CDR3: CSAVVETQYF. Written as DNA, the CDR3 is TGCAGCGCCGTAGTGGAGACCCAGTACTTC.

J is TRBJ2-3 and V is TRBV11-2; D may be TRBD2 (5 bases). Germline-derived CDR1 and CDR2 are SGHAT and FQNNGV. Trimming pared 6 bases from V and 4 bases from J, leaving 14 bases between. CDR3 size: 14 residues. CDR3 coding DNA: TGTGCCAGCAGGAGCGGTCATTCCCCAGATACGCAGTATTTT. Its protein product is CASRSGHSPDTQYF.

This clone occurred a few times. V gene TRBV28 combines with J gene TRBJ1-5; TRBD1 aligns across 7 bases. V shed 6 bases, J shed 7 bases, and the junction held 12 bases outside the gene matches. The CDR3 extends over 15 amino acids. Germline values: CDR1 MDHEN, CDR2 SYDVKM. CDR3 bases: TGTGCCAGCAGGGGTGGGCAGGGGGGTAGCCAGCCCCAGCATTTT. It specifies CASRGGQGGSQPQHF.

This chain joins TRBV7-2 and TRBJ2-4, with a tentative D call TRBD1 (6 bases). V dropped 5 bases and J dropped 5 bases, with 13 bases sitting between them. This CDR3 spans 14 amino acids. The germline V gene has CDR1 SGHTA and CDR2 FQGNSA. CDR3 bases: TGTGCCAGCAGCACTCAGGGGTCGGAAAACATTCAGTACTTC. Protein: CASSTQGSENIQYF.

As concerns this clone: Mismatch with germline at one junction end may stem from a read error. This rearrangement joins TRBV7-7 to TRBJ2-1, with 9 bases that match TRBD2. Germline V gene lookup returns CDR1 SSHAT and CDR2 FNYEAQ (reference sequence). The CDR3 has 15 amino acids. This chain's CDR3 is CASSLGSGRTNEQFF. In DNA, the CDR3 is TGTGCTAGCAGCTTAGGTAGCGGGAGAACCAATGAGCAGTTCTTC.

This clone has just a few counts. The J gene is TRBJ1-5, the V gene TRBV28, with 8 bases that match TRBD1. The CDR3 is made up of 13 amino acids. With V trimmed by 10 bases and J by 3 bases, 5 bases remained unmatched. From germline, CDR1 is MDHEN and CDR2 SYDVKM. CDR3 bases: TGTGCCACCCAGGGACAGGTCAATCAGCCCCAGCATTTT. Residues: CATQGQVNQPQHF.

V and J are TRBV7-9 and TRBJ1-1, with 9 nucleotides matching TRBD1. Germline V gene lookup returns CDR1 SEHNR and CDR2 FQNEAQ (reference sequence). Germline trimming cut 5 bases from V and 7 bases from J; bases unmatched to any gene: 5. The CDR3 extends over 13 amino acids. The CDR3 nucleotides are TGTGCCAGCAGCCGGACAGGGGCGGGTGAAGCTTTCTTT. It is translated as CASSRTGAGEAFF.

This clone was seen more than once but under ten times. The genes are TRBV5-6 and TRBJ2-7; D is perhaps TRBD1 (7 bases). V was clipped by 4 bases and J by 3 bases, with 11 bases between them. This CDR3 comprises 13 residues. CDR1 and CDR2 (germline): SGHDT, YYEEEE. The chain's CDR3 is CASSTQGGYEQYF. The CDR3 bases are TGTGCCAGCAGCACGCAGGGGGGCTACGAGCAGTACTTC.

The chain links TRBV2 to TRBJ1-1; 10 bases align to TRBD1. Germline V gene lookup returns CDR1 SNHLY and CDR2 FYNNEI. V lost 6 bases, J lost 4 bases, and 5 bases stayed unmatched. The CDR3 runs 14 residues. In DNA, the CDR3 is TGTGCCAGCAGCAAGGACAGGGGGATCACTGAAGCTTTCTTT. This codes for CASSKDRGITEAFF.

This clone was found a few times. The J gene is TRBJ2-4, the V gene TRBV12-2; the listed D gene, TRBD2, was not tested against the DNA. TRBV12-2 is a pseudogene. This CDR3 has 14 residues. CDR3 loop: CASPPSGAKNIQYF. As DNA, the CDR3 is TGTGCAAGTCCCCCCTCGGGGGCCAAAAACATTCAGTACTTC.

The chain links TRBV6-6 to TRBJ2-1; tentatively, D is TRBD1 (5 bases). V was trimmed by 3 bases and J by 6 bases, leaving 12 bases between them. The CDR3 consists of 14 residues. The V gene's germline CDR1 is MNHNY and CDR2 SVGAGI (reference sequence). CDR3 sequence: CASSYVGVGNEQFF. The DNA of the CDR3 is TGTGCCAGCAGTTATGTAGGGGTGGGCAATGAGCAGTTCTTC.

The J gene is TRBJ2-3, the V gene TRBV19; weak D call: TRBD2 (6 bases). Trimming stripped 5 bases from V and 4 bases from J, with 13 bases between. CDR3 length: 14 residues. CDR1 and CDR2 (germline): LNHDA, SQIVND (reference sequence). Written as DNA, the CDR3 is TGTGCCAGTAGTCCGACTAGATGGGCAGATACGCAGTATTTT. Protein product: CASSPTRWADTQYF.

This chain uses TRBV7-2 with TRBJ1-4; 9 bases are a match to TRBD1. Germline V lookup: CDR1 SGHTA, CDR2 FQGNSA. There are 14 residues in the CDR3. V was pared by 4 bases and J by 6 bases, with 3 bases of the junction left unmatched. The CDR3 loop is CASSSDRGDEKLFF. CDR3 bases: TGTGCCAGCAGCTCGGACAGGGGAGATGAAAAACTGTTTTTT.

The chain links TRBV7-6 to TRBJ2-5; a weak D match, TRBD2 (6 bases). CDR1 SGHVS and CDR2 FNYEAQ come from the germline V gene. The CDR3 sequence is 17 residues long. The V end was cut by 5 bases, the J end by 5 bases, with 24 bases between. The CDR3 loop reads CASSRTLGHLRGETQYF. The CDR3 DNA is TGTGCCAGCAGCAGGACCCTAGGACATTTACGGGGGGAGACCCAGTACTTC.

This clone was seen only a few times. CDR3: CASSIQRLAKNIQYF. CDR3 nucleotide sequence: TGTGCCAGCTCTATACAAAGACTAGCCAAAAACATTCAGTACTTC. The chain couples TRBV18 to TRBJ2-4; D is ambiguous. The CDR3 is 15 amino acids. Germline V gene lookup returns CDR1 KGHSH and CDR2 LQKENI. Deletions cut 6 bases from V and 0 bases from J, with 12 bases between.

The J gene is TRBJ2-4, the V gene TRBV7-2, with D tentatively TRBD2 (5 bases). Trimming shortened V by 5 bases and J by 2 bases, and 10 bases separated the two germline ends. The CDR3 is 14 residues long. Germline V gene sequence: CDR1 SGHTA, CDR2 FQGNSA. Here the CDR3 DNA reads TGTGCCAGCAGCCTAGACTATCCCAAAAACATTCAGTACTTC. Residues: CASSLDYPKNIQYF.

This chain connects TRBV5-6 to TRBJ2-3; TRBD1 matches 9 bases. The CDR3 extends over 15 amino acids. Losses at the gene ends were 0 bases for V and 5 bases for J; bases not matched to a gene: 4. The germline V gene has CDR1 SGHDT and CDR2 YYEEEE. The CDR3: CASSLAQGAGDTQYF. DNA for the CDR3: TGTGCCAGCAGCTTGGCACAGGGGGCTGGAGATACGCAGTATTTT.

The V and J genes are TRBV2 and TRBJ1-1, with 7 bases aligning to TRBD1. The length of the CDR3 is 16 residues. The V gene's germline CDR1 is SNHLY and CDR2 FYNNEI. V shed 2 bases, J shed 5 bases, and the junction held 11 bases outside the gene matches. The CDR3 bases are TGTGCCAGCAGTGAACCGTTTGGGGTGACAGGGACTGAAGCTTTCTTT. Translated: CASSEPFGVTGTEAFF.

This chain uses TRBV7-3 with TRBJ2-6; 12 bases are shared with TRBD2. Germline V gives CDR1 SGHTA, CDR2 FQGTGA. The J segment lost 1 base and the V segment lost 5 bases, leaving 0 bases of the junction unmatched. The CDR3 consists of 16 residues. CDR3 protein: CASSGTSGSGANVLTF. DNA for the CDR3: TGTGCCAGCAGCGGGACTAGCGGGTCTGGGGCCAACGTCCTGACTTTC.

This clone was counted only a few times. V and J are TRBV14 and TRBJ2-3; D gene unclear. V lost 0 bases and J 2 bases, leaving 12 bases between the germline ends. There are 16 residues in the CDR3. CDR1 and CDR2 from the germline V gene are SGHDN and FVKESK. CDR3 DNA: TGTGCCAGCAGCCAAGAGAAATGGCGGAACACAGATACGCAGTATTTT. It specifies CASSQEKWRNTDTQYF.

The rearrangement links TRBV7-3 to TRBJ1-1, with D possibly TRBD1 on 5 matching bases. Trimming removed 2 bases at V and 4 bases at J, with 14 bases between. Germline V CDR1 and CDR2: SGHTA, FQGTGA. The CDR3 loop spans 15 amino acids. Here the CDR3 reads CASSLQGKGVTEAFF. CDR3 DNA sequence: TGTGCCAGCAGCTTACAGGGTAAAGGGGTCACTGAAGCTTTCTTT. The entire variable domain, with the rest obtained from reference TRBV7-3 and TRBJ1-1, is as follows: GAGVSQTPSNKVTEKGKYVELRCDPISGHTALYWYRQSLGQGPEFLIYFQGTGAADDSGLPNDRFFAVRPEGSVSTLKIQRTERGDSAVYLCASSLQGKGVTEAFFGQGTRLTVV.

In its sample, this clone was seen a few times. This rearrangement joins TRBV7-3 to TRBJ2-1, with 7 nucleotides matching TRBD2. The CDR3 loop spans 15 amino acids. Losses at the gene ends were 4 bases for V and 2 bases for J; bases not matched to a gene: 5. The germline V gene encodes CDR1 SGHTA and CDR2 FQGTGA. The chain's CDR3 is CASSSRGSPYNEQFF. DNA for the CDR3: TGTGCCAGCAGCTCCCGCGGGAGCCCCTACAATGAGCAGTTCTTC.